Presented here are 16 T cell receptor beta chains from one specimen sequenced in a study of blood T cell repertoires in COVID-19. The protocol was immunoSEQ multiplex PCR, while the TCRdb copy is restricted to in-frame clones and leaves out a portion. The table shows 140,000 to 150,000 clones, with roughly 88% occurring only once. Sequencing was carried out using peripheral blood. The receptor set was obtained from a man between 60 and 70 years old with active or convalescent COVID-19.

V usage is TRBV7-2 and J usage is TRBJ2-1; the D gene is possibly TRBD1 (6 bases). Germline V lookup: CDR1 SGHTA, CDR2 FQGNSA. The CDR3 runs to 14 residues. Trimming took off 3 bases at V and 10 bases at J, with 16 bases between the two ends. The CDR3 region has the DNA TGTGCCAGCAGCTTCCGCCAAACAGGGAGCGAGCAGTTCTTC. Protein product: CASSFRQTGSEQFF.

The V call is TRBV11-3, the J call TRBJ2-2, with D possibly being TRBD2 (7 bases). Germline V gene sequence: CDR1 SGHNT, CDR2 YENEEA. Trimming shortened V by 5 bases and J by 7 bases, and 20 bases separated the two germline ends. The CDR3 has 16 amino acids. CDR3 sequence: CASSLPLGGLVGELFF. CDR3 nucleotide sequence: TGTGCCAGCAGCCTCCCCTTGGGGGGGCTGGTCGGGGAGCTGTTTTTT. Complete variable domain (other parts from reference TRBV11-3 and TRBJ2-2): EAGVVQSPRYKIIEKKQPVAFWCNPISGHNTLYWYLQNLGQGPELLIRYENEEAVDDSQLPKDRFSAERLKGVDSTLKIQPAELGDSAVYLCASSLPLGGLVGELFFGEGSRLTVL.

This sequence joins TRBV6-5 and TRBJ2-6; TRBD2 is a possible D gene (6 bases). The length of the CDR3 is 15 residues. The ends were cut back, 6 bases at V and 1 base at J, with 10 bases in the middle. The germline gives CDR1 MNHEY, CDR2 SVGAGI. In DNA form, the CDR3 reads TGTGCCAGCAGAGGTGGGGGGTCTGGGGCCAACGTCCTGACTTTC. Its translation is CASRGGGSGANVLTF.

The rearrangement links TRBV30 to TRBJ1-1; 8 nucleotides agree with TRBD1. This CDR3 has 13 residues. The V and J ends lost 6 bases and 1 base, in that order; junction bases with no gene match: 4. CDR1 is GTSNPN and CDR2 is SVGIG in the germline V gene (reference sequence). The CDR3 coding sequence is TGTGCCTGTAAGGGACAGGAGAACACTGAAGCTTTCTTT. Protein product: CACKGQENTEAFF. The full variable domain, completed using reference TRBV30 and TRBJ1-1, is SQTIHQWPATLVQPVGSPLSLECTVEGTSNPNLYWYRQAAGRGLQLLFYSVGIGQISSEVPQNLSASRPQDRQFILSSKKLLLSDSGFYLCACKGQENTEAFFGQGTRLTVV.

CDR3 loop: CASSSDRGQHEQFF. In DNA, the CDR3 is TGTGCCAGCAGCTCGGACAGGGGCCAGCATGAGCAGTTCTTC. The chain uses TRBV7-2 and TRBJ2-1, with 9 bases fitting TRBD1. CDR1 is SGHTA, CDR2 FQGNSA, per germline. Losses at the gene ends were 4 bases for V and 8 bases for J; bases not matched to a gene: 6. The CDR3 length is 14 residues. Full variable domain (remainder filled in from reference TRBV7-2 and TRBJ2-1): GAGVSQSPSNKVTEKGKDVELRCDPISGHTALYWYRQSLGQGLEFLIYFQGNSAPDKSGLPSDRFSAERTGGSVSTLTIQRTQQEDSAVYLCASSSDRGQHEQFFGPGTRLTVL.

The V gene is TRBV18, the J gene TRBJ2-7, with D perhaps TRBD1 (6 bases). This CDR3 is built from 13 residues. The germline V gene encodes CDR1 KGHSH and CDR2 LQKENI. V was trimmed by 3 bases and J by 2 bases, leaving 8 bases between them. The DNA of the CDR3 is TGTGCCAGCTCACCGGCAGGGGCCTACGAGCAGTACTTC. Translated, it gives CASSPAGAYEQYF.

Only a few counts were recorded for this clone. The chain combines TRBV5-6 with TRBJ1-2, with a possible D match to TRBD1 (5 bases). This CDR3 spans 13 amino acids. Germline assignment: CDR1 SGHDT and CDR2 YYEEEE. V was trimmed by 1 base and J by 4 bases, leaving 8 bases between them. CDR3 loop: CASSLPGSYGYTF. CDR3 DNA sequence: TGTGCCAGCAGCTTGCCAGGGTCCTATGGCTACACCTTC.

The CDR3 protein is CASSLSGNSPLHF. Written as DNA, the CDR3 is TGTGCCAGCAGTTTATCGGGCAACTCACCCCTCCACTTT. The chain combines TRBV27 with TRBJ1-6; D unresolved. CDR3 length equals 13 residues. Germline V gives CDR1 MNHEY, CDR2 SMNVEV (reference sequence). The germline V and J ends were trimmed by 0 bases and 10 bases, with 7 bases remaining between them.

The CDR3 DNA reads as TGTGCCAGCAGCGTAGGGACAGAGAACACCGGGGAGCTGTTTTTT. Translated, it gives CASSVGTENTGELFF. The rearrangement joins TRBV9 to TRBJ2-2; D possibly corresponds to TRBD1 (6 bases). The CDR3 covers 15 residues. Trimming left V 0 bases short and J 1 base short, with 7 bases between. Germline lookup yields CDR1 SGDLS and CDR2 YYNGEE.

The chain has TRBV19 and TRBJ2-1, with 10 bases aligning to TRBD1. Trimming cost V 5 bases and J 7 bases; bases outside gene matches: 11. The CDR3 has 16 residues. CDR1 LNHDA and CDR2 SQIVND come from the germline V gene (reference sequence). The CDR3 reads CASSSNPGTGVNEQFF. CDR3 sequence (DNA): TGTGCCAGTAGTTCTAATCCGGGGACAGGGGTAAATGAGCAGTTCTTC.

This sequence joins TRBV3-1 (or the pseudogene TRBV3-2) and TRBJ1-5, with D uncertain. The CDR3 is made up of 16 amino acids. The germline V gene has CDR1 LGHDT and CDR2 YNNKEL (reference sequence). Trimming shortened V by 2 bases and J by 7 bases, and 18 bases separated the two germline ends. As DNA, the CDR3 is TGTGCCAGCAGCCAACATCCGCGGCTTGAACCCCAGCCCCAGCATTTT. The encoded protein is CASSQHPRLEPQPQHF.

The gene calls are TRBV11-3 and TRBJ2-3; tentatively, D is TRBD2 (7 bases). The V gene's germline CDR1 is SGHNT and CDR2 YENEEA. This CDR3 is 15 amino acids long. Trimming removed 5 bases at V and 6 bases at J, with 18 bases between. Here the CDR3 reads CASSPVGGAIDTQYF. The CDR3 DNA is TGTGCCAGCAGCCCCGTGGGGGGGGCGATCGATACGCAGTATTTT.

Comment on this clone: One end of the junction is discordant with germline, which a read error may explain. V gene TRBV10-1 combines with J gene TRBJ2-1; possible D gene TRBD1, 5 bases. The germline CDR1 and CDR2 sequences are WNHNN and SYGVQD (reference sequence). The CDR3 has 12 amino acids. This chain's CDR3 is CASGDSPEAQFF. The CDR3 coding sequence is TGCGCCAGCGGTGACAGCCCAGAGGCGCAGTTCTTC.

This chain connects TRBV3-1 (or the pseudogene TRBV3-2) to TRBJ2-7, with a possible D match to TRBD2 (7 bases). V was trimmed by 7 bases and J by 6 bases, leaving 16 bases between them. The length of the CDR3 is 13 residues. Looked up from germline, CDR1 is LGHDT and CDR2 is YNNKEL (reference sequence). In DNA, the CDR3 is TGTGCCAGCAAGGGGGGAGGGGACGCCGAGCAGTACTTC. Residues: CASKGGGDAEQYF.

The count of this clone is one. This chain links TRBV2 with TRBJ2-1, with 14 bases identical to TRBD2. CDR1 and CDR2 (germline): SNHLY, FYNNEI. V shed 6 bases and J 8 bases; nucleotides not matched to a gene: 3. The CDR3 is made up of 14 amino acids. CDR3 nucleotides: TGTGCCAGCAGGGGGACTAGCGGGGGTTATGAGCAGTTCTTC. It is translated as CASRGTSGGYEQFF.

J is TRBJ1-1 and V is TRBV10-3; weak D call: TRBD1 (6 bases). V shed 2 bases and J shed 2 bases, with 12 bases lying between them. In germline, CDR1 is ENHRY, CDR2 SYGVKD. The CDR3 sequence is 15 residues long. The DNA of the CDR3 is TGTGCCATCAGTGAGAGAGGGACACCCAACACTGAAGCTTTCTTT. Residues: CAISERGTPNTEAFF.